This TCR beta chain appears in the sequencing data of a study of STAT5B mutations in CD4+ large granular lymphocyte leukemia. Study-level information: Among healthy donors, a particular HLA allele went with more CDR3 'QG' motifs.

V dropped 5 bases and J dropped 0 bases, with 12 bases sitting between them. Germline CDR1 SGHVS, CDR2 FQNEAQ. The CDR3 covers 15 residues. To note about this clone: Its antigen remains unknown.

The table came from immunoSEQ multiplex PCR; TCRdb's copy has only in-frame clones and leaves some out. The sample includes roughly 48,000 clones, roughly 72% of them seen just once. Study conclusions and caveats: CD4-sorted patient repertoires seemed more clonal than healthy CD4+ repertoires. 8/27 top patient clones versus 2/35 control clones were TRBV06-family.

Sequenced material: CD4+ T cells from blood buffy coats. The chain is built from TRBV7-8 and TRBJ2-3; D not resolved. The sequence was obtained from a human donor in good health. The CDR3 DNA sequence: TGTGCCAGCAGCCACCGGTTAACTAGCACAGATACGCAGTATTTT. This codes for CASSHRLTSTDTQYF.